Each of the 7 T cell receptor beta chains below was sequenced from the same sample in a study of T cell responses to AZD1222 COVID-19 vaccine. Some clones are missing from TCRdb's copy, which holds only in-frame ones; the method was immunoSEQ multiplex PCR. The sample has under 200,000 clones, approximately 87% seen once. The specimen comprised peripheral blood, sampled on day 0 of MenACWY control vaccination. The receptors were gathered from an adult in good health.

The chain uses TRBV7-2 and TRBJ1-6; D gene unclear. The CDR3 sequence is 14 residues long. In germline, CDR1 is SGHTA, CDR2 FQGNSA. Deletions cut 5 bases from V and 12 bases from J, with 17 bases between. This chain's CDR3 is CASSTPPRLRPLHF. The CDR3 coding sequence is TGTGCCAGCAGCACCCCCCCCAGACTCAGACCCCTCCACTTT.

This chain joins TRBV7-9 and TRBJ2-1; D remains unclear. Germline-derived CDR1 and CDR2 are SEHNR and FQNEAQ (reference sequence). Trimming pared 1 base from V and 8 bases from J, leaving 6 bases between. CDR3 length equals 12 residues. The CDR3 loop reads CASSLDYHEQFF. DNA for the CDR3: TGTGCCAGCAGCTTAGATTACCATGAGCAGTTCTTC.

In this sample, this clone turned up once. CDR3 nucleotide sequence: TGTGCCAGCAGCCAAACCACCTTAGGACCAGCATACAATGAGCAGTTCTTC. It encodes CASSQTTLGPAYNEQFF. V is TRBV3-1 (or the pseudogene TRBV3-2) and J is TRBJ2-1; D unresolved. The CDR3 is 17 residues long. The germline CDR1 and CDR2 sequences are LGHDT and YNNKEL (reference sequence). V was pared by 2 bases and J by 4 bases, with 18 bases between.

The rearrangement uses TRBV9 and TRBJ1-2; D is uncertain. The ends were cut back, 7 bases at V and 6 bases at J, with 4 bases in the middle. The CDR3 spans 9 residues. Germline V gene lookup returns CDR1 SGDLS and CDR2 YYNGEE. The chain's CDR3 is CASGNGYTF. The CDR3 DNA is TGTGCCAGCGGAAATGGCTACACCTTC.

CDR3 DNA: TGTGCCAGCGCCCCCAGAGCGGAGTCCTACAATGAGCAGTTCTTC. This gives the protein CASAPRAESYNEQFF. This chain joins TRBV7-2 and TRBJ2-1; TRBD2 is a possible D gene (5 bases). V was cut by 8 bases and J by 1 base, with 15 bases left in between. This CDR3 has 15 residues. Germline V gives CDR1 SGHTA, CDR2 FQGNSA.

V is TRBV5-8 and J is TRBJ1-2; 10 bases are a match to TRBD1. The CDR3 contains 17 residues. Germline CDR1 SGHTS, CDR2 YDEGEE. V lost 4 bases, J lost 4 bases, and 13 bases stayed unmatched. The CDR3 is CASSMSSLGQGGYGYTF. The CDR3 DNA follows: TGTGCCAGCAGCATGTCGAGTTTAGGACAGGGGGGCTATGGCTACACCTTC.

This sequence joins TRBV16 and TRBJ1-5, with D perhaps TRBD1 (6 bases). The CDR3 is 16 amino acids. Looked up from germline, CDR1 is KGHSY and CDR2 is FQNENV. Deletions cut 1 base from V and 4 bases from J, with 14 bases between. The CDR3 is CASSQWGGHLNQPQHF. CDR3 nucleotides: TGTGCCAGCAGCCAATGGGGGGGACACTTAAATCAGCCCCAGCATTTT.